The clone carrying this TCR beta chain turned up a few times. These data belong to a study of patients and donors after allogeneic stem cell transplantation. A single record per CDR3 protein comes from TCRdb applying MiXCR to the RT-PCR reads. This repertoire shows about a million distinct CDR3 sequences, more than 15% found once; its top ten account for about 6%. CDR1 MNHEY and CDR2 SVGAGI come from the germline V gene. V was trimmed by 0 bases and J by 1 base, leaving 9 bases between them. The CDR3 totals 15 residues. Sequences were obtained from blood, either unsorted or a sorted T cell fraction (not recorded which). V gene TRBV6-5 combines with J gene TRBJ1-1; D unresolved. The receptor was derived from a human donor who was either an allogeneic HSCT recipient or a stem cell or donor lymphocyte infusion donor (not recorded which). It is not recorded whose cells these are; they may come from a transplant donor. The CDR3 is CASSYSGAKNTEAFF. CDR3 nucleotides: TGTGCCAGCAGTTACTCGGGAGCCAAGAACACTGAAGCTTTCTTT.